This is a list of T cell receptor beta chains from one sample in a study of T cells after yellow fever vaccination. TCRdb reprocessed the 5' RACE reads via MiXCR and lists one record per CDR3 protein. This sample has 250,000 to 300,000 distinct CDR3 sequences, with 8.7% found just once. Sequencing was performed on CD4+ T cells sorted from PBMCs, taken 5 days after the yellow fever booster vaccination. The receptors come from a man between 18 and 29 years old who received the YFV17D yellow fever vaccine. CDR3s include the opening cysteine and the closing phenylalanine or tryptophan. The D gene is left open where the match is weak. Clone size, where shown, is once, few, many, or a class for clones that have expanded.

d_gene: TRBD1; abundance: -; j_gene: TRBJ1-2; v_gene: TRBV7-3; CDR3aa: CASSLGPGQGYGYTF; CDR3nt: TGTGCCAGCAGCTTAGGACCGGGACAGGGATATGGCTACACCTTC
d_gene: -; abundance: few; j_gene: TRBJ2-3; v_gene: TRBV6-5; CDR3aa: CASSIRGGAGDTQYF; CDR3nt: TGTGCCAGCAGCATCAGGGGGGGGGCGGGAGATACGCAGTATTTT
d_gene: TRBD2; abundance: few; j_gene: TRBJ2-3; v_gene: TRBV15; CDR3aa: CATTPGLASTDTQYF; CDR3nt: TGTGCCACCACGCCAGGACTAGCGAGCACAGATACGCAGTATTTT
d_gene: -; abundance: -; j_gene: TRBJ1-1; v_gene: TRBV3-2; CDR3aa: CASSPETGDAEAFF; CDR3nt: TGTGCCAGCAGCCCCGAGACAGGTGACGCTGAAGCTTTCTTT
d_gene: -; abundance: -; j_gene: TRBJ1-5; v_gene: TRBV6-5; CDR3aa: CASSEGPGRQHF; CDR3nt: TGTGCCAGCAGTGAGGGGCCGGGTCGCCAGCATTTT
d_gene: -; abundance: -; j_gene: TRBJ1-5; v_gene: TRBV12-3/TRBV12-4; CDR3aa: CASTPSSNQPQHF; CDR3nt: TGTGCCAGCACCCCGAGCAGCAATCAGCCCCAGCATTTT
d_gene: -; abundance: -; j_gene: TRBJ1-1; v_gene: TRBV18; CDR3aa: CASSPVGQMNTEAFF; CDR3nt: TGTGCCAGCTCACCAGTAGGACAAATGAACACTGAAGCTTTCTTT
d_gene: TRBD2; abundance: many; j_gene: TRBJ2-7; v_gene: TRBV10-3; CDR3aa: CAISEGLAGPLGEQYF; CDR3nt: TGTGCCATCAGTGAAGGGCTAGCGGGACCACTAGGCGAGCAGTACTTC
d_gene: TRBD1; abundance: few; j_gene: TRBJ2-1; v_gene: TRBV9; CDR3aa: CASSAPTGNNEQFF; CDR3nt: TGTGCCAGCAGCGCTCCGACAGGGAACAATGAGCAGTTCTTC
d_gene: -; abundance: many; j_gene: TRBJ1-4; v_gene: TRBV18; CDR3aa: CASSQEQTGLFF; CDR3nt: TGTGCCAGCTCCCAGGAGCAGACAGGACTGTTTTTT
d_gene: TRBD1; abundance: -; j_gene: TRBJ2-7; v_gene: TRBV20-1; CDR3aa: CSATQYRGYEQYF; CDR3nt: TGCAGTGCTACACAGTACAGGGGTTACGAGCAGTACTTC
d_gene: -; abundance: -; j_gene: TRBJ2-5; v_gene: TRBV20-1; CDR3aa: CSARSPQGQETQYF; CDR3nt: TGCAGTGCTAGATCCCCCCAGGGCCAAGAGACCCAGTACTTC
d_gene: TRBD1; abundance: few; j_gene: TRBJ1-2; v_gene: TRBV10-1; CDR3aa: CASSEKDRGPADGYTF; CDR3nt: TGCGCCAGCAGCGAAAAAGACAGGGGGCCTGCCGATGGCTACACCTTC
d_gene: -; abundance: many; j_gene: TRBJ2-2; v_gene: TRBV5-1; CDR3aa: CASLSFGGGTGELFF; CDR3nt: TGCGCCAGCCTGTCCTTTGGGGGCGGCACCGGGGAGCTGTTTTTT
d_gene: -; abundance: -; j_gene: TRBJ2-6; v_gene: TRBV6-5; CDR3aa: CASSRDPRSGANVLTF; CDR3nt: TGTGCCAGCAGTCGTGACCCCCGCTCTGGGGCCAACGTCCTGACTTTC
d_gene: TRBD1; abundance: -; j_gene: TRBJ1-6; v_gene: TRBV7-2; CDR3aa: CASSRGQGAFNSPLHF; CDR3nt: TGTGCCAGCAGCCGCGGACAGGGGGCGTTTAATTCACCCCTCCACTTT
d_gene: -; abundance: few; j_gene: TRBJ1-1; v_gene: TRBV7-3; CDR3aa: CASSLSQLDGVNTEAFF; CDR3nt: TGTGCCAGCAGCTTATCGCAACTTGATGGGGTGAACACTGAAGCTTTCTTT
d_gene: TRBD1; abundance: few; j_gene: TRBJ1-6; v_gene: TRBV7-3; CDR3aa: CASSLVQGDSPLHF; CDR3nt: TGTGCCAGCAGCTTAGTACAGGGGGACTCACCCCTCCACTTT
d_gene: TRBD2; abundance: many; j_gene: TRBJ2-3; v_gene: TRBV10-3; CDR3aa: CAIRLAGETDTQYF; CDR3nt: TGTGCCATCAGACTAGCGGGGGAGACAGATACGCAGTATTTT
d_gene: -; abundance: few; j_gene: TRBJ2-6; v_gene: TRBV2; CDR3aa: CASSEARRSSSGANVLTF; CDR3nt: TGTGCCAGCAGTGAAGCGCGCAGATCTAGCTCTGGGGCCAACGTCCTGACTTTC
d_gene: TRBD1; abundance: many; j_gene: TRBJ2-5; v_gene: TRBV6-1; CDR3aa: CASSAGTGLRETQYF; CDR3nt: TGTGCCAGCAGTGCAGGGACAGGGCTCAGAGAGACCCAGTACTTC
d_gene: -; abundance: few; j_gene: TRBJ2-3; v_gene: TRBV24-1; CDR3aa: CATSDSGVSDTQYF; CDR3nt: TGTGCCACCAGTGACTCAGGGGTTTCAGATACGCAGTATTTT
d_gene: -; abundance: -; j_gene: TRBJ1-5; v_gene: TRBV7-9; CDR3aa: CASGPGQPQHF; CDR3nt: TGTGCCAGCGGACCGGGTCAGCCCCAGCATTTT
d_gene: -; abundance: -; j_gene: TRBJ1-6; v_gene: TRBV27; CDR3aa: CASSKGRGPLHF; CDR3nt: TGTGCCAGCAGCAAAGGTCGGGGACCCCTCCACTTT
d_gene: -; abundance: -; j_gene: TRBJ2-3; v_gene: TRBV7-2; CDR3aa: CASSLRRVSATDTQYF; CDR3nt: TGTGCCAGCAGCTTAAGGAGGGTCTCGGCTACAGATACGCAGTATTTT
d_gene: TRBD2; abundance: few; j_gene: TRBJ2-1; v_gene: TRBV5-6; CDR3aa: CASSLWRGSYNEQFF; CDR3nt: TGTGCCAGCAGCTTGTGGCGGGGGTCCTACAATGAGCAGTTCTTC
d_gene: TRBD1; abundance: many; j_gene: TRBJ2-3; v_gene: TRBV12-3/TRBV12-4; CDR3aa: CASSPTTGFTQYF; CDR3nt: TGTGCCAGCAGTCCAACGACAGGGTTCACGCAGTATTTT
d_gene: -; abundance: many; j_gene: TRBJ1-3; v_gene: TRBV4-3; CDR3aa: CASSQDWAGSGNTIYF; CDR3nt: TGCGCCAGCAGCCAAGATTGGGCAGGTTCGGGAAACACCATATATTTT
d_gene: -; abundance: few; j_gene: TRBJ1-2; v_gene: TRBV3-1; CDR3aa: CASSQGPTAYGYTF; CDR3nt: TGTGCCAGCAGCCAAGGCCCGACAGCCTATGGCTACACCTTC
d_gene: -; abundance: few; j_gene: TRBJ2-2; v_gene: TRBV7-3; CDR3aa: CASSLVAGRFGNTGELFF; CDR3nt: TGTGCCAGCAGCTTAGTTGCGGGGCGCTTCGGAAACACCGGGGAGCTGTTTTTT
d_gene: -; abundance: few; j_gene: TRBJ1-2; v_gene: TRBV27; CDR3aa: CASSLYGGLRGYTF; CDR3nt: TGTGCCAGCAGTTTATACGGGGGGCTGCGTGGCTACACCTTC
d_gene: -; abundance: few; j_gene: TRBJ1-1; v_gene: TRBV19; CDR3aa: CASSPREGGAFF; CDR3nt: TGTGCCAGTAGTCCCCGTGAGGGTGGGGCTTTCTTT
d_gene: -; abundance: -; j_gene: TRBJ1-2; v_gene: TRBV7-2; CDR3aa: CASSSRASGRHGGYTF; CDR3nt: TGTGCCAGCAGCTCTCGGGCTTCGGGACGGCACGGGGGCTACACCTTC
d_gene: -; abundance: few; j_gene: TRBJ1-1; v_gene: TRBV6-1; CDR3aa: CASSILRGDTEAFF; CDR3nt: TGTGCCAGCAGTATCCTACGGGGGGACACTGAAGCTTTCTTT
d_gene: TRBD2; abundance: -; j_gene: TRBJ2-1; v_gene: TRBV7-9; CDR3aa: CASGLAGGGEQFF; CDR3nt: TGTGCCAGCGGCCTAGCGGGGGGCGGTGAGCAGTTCTTC
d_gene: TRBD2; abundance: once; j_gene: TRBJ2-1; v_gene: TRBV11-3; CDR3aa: CASSPSGGGLEQFF; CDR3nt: TGTGCCAGCAGCCCCTCCGGGGGGGGGCTTGAGCAGTTCTTC
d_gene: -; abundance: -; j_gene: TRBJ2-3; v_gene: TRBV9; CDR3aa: CASSVDSLADTQYF; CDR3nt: TGTGCCAGCAGCGTAGACTCGCTAGCAGATACGCAGTATTTT
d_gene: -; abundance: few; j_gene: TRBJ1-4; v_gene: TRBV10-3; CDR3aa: CAISESRAQNEKLFF; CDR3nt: TGTGCCATCAGTGAGTCAAGGGCCCAAAATGAAAAACTGTTTTTT
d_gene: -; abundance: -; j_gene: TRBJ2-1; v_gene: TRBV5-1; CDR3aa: CASSTTGTILNEQFF; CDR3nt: TGCGCCAGCAGTACGACCGGGACGATTCTCAATGAGCAGTTCTTC
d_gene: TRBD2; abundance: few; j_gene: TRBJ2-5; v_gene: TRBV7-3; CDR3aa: CASSPRTSGGMRETQYF; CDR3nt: TGTGCCAGCAGCCCCCGGACTAGCGGGGGGATGAGAGAGACCCAGTACTTC
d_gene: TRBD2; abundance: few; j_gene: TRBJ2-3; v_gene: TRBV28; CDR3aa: CASSLGGGAWDTQYF; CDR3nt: TGTGCCAGCAGTTTAGGCGGGGGGGCCTGGGATACGCAGTATTTT
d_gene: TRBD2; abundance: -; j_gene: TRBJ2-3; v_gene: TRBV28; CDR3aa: CATNPTSGGLASTDTQYF; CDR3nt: TGTGCCACCAACCCTACTAGCGGGGGGCTCGCTAGCACAGATACGCAGTATTTT
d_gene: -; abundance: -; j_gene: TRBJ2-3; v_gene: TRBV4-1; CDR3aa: CASSQVGVTDTQYF; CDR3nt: TGCGCCAGCAGCCAAGTCGGGGTCACAGATACGCAGTATTTT
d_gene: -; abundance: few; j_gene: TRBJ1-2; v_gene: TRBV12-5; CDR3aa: CASGLATLYGYTF; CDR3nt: TGTGCTAGTGGTTTAGCCACCCTCTATGGCTACACCTTC
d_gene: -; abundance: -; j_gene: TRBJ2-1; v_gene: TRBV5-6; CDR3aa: CASSALAYNEQFF; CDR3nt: TGTGCCAGCAGCGCACTAGCCTACAATGAGCAGTTCTTC
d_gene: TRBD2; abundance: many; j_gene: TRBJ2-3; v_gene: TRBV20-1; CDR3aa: CSALSGGITDTQYF; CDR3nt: TGCAGTGCCCTCAGCGGGGGAATCACAGATACGCAGTATTTT
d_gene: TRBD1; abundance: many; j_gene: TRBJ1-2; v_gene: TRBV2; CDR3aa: CASSTPGTGINYGYTF; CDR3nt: TGTGCCAGCAGTACACCCGGGACAGGGATTAACTATGGCTACACCTTC
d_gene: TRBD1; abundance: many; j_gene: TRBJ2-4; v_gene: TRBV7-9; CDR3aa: CASSWTGDIQYF; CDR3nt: TGTGCCAGCAGCTGGACAGGGGACATTCAGTACTTC